This passage covers 12 T cell receptor beta chains from one sample sequenced in a study of blood T cell repertoires in COVID-19. This table comes from immunoSEQ multiplex PCR, and its TCRdb copy is limited to in-frame clones, with some not included. The sample lists around 200,000 clones, 85% to 90% seen once, with over 0.95% in the top ten. Sample: PBMCs or T cells enriched from blood (not recorded which). The receptors were gathered from a man aged 25 to 40 who had recovered from COVID-19.

The chain links TRBV27 to TRBJ1-2; TRBD1 matches at 9 bases. The CDR3 extends over 17 amino acids. After removal of 3 bases from V and 2 bases from J, the junction contained 10 bases not matched to a gene. Germline V CDR1 and CDR2: MNHEY, SMNVEV (reference sequence). The CDR3 region is CASSLSGTGMRNYGYTF. CDR3 DNA sequence: TGTGCCAGCAGTTTGTCGGGGACAGGGATGCGGAACTATGGCTACACCTTC.

The chain employs TRBV5-5 and TRBJ1-5; tentatively, D is TRBD1 (5 bases). There are 16 residues in the CDR3. The ends were cut back, 3 bases at V and 0 bases at J, with 13 bases in the middle. Germline CDR1 is SGHKS and CDR2 is YYEKEE (reference sequence). The CDR3 here is CASSSDKQNSNQPQHF. DNA of the CDR3: TGTGCCAGCAGCTCGGACAAGCAGAATAGCAATCAGCCCCAGCATTTT.

This chain joins TRBV24-1 and TRBJ2-5; 9 bases line up with TRBD1. V trimming: 2 bases; J trimming: 5 bases; junction bases outside the gene matches: 11. The CDR3 covers 17 residues. Germline CDR1 is KGHDR and CDR2 is SFDVKD. As DNA, the CDR3 is TGTGCCACCAGTGATTCTTTTAGACAGGGGGATCAGGAGACCCAGTACTTC. It translates to CATSDSFRQGDQETQYF.

The genes are TRBV6-1 and TRBJ2-2; 8 bases line up with TRBD2. Losses at the gene ends were 3 bases for V and 6 bases for J; bases not matched to a gene: 9. CDR3 length: 16 residues. Germline CDR1 reads MNHNS; CDR2 reads SASEGT. CDR3 in DNA: TGTGCCAGCAGTGACATGCCGGGACTAGGAGCCGGGGAGCTGTTTTTT. Protein sequence: CASSDMPGLGAGELFF.

This rearrangement joins TRBV9 to TRBJ1-2; D is undetermined. Germline values: CDR1 SGDLS, CDR2 YYNGEE. There are 14 residues in the CDR3. V was pared by 0 bases and J by 5 bases, with 11 bases between. CDR3 sequence: CASSVDVASYGYTF. CDR3 coding DNA: TGTGCCAGCAGCGTAGATGTGGCTAGTTATGGCTACACCTTC.

V and J are TRBV2 and TRBJ2-2; tentatively, D is TRBD2 (6 bases). CDR3 length: 15 amino acids. Trimming stripped 2 bases from V and 5 bases from J, with 12 bases between. Looked up from germline, CDR1 is SNHLY and CDR2 is FYNNEI. The CDR3 sequence: CASSERASVTGELFF. The CDR3, as DNA: TGTGCCAGCAGTGAACGAGCTAGCGTAACCGGGGAGCTGTTTTTT.

CDR3 protein: CASSVGVRGTEAFF. CDR3 in DNA: TGTGCCAGTAGTGTCGGGGTACGGGGCACTGAAGCTTTCTTT. The J gene is TRBJ1-1, the V gene TRBV19; no definite D call. This CDR3 is built from 14 residues. V lost 5 bases, J lost 4 bases, and 14 bases lay in between. Germline CDR1 is LNHDA and CDR2 is SQIVND (reference sequence).

This chain connects TRBV19 to TRBJ1-2; TRBD1 is a possible D gene (6 bases). The V gene lost 1 base and the J gene lost 4 bases, with 13 bases spanning the gap. Germline V gene sequence: CDR1 LNHDA, CDR2 SQIVND (reference sequence). CDR3 size: 15 residues. The CDR3 DNA reads as TGTGCCAGTAGTATAGCTGAGCAGGGGACCTATGGCTACACCTTC. Its translation: CASSIAEQGTYGYTF. The variable domain in full, with the rest retrieved from reference TRBV19 and TRBJ1-2, is DGGITQSPKYLFRKEGQNVTLSCEQNLNHDAMYWYRQDPGQGLRLIYYSQIVNDFQKGDIAEGYSVSREKKESFPLTVTSAQKNPTAFYLCASSIAEQGTYGYTFGSGTRLTVV.

The chain uses TRBV3-1 (or the pseudogene TRBV3-2) and TRBJ2-7, with TRBD1 as a possible D gene (5 bases). V was trimmed by 1 base and J by 3 bases, leaving 13 bases between them. CDR1 is LGHDT and CDR2 is YNNKEL in the germline V gene (reference sequence). The CDR3 contains 15 residues. The CDR3 nucleotides are TGTGCCAGCAGCCAAGCTGTTGGGGCCTACTACGAGCAGTACTTC. As protein: CASSQAVGAYYEQYF.

The chain is built from TRBV19 and TRBJ1-5, with D possibly being TRBD1 (5 bases). V lost 3 bases to trimming and J lost 9 bases, with 21 bases between them. CDR1 and CDR2 (germline): LNHDA, SQIVND (reference sequence). The CDR3 contains 16 residues. CDR3 sequence: CASSIRLGTYRRPQHF. In DNA form, the CDR3 reads TGTGCCAGTAGTATCCGGTTGGGGACTTATAGGCGGCCCCAGCATTTT.

This chain connects TRBV6-5 to TRBJ2-7, with a tentative D call TRBD1 (5 bases). Per the germline V gene, CDR1 is MNHEY and CDR2 is SVGAGI. The CDR3 length is 14 residues. The V and J ends lost 0 bases and 1 base respectively, with 7 bases between them. CDR3 bases: TGTGCCAGCAGTTACTCGCGACAGTCCTACGAGCAGTACTTC. Protein: CASSYSRQSYEQYF.

This chain connects TRBV13 to TRBJ2-1, with D possibly being TRBD1 (6 bases). This CDR3 is built from 17 residues. V shed 1 base and J shed 2 bases, with 15 bases lying between them. Germline CDR1 reads PRHDT; CDR2 reads FYEKMQ (reference sequence). The CDR3 spells CASSLAGQTLPYNEQFF. CDR3 sequence (DNA): TGTGCCAGCAGCTTAGCGGGACAAACTCTACCCTACAATGAGCAGTTCTTC.